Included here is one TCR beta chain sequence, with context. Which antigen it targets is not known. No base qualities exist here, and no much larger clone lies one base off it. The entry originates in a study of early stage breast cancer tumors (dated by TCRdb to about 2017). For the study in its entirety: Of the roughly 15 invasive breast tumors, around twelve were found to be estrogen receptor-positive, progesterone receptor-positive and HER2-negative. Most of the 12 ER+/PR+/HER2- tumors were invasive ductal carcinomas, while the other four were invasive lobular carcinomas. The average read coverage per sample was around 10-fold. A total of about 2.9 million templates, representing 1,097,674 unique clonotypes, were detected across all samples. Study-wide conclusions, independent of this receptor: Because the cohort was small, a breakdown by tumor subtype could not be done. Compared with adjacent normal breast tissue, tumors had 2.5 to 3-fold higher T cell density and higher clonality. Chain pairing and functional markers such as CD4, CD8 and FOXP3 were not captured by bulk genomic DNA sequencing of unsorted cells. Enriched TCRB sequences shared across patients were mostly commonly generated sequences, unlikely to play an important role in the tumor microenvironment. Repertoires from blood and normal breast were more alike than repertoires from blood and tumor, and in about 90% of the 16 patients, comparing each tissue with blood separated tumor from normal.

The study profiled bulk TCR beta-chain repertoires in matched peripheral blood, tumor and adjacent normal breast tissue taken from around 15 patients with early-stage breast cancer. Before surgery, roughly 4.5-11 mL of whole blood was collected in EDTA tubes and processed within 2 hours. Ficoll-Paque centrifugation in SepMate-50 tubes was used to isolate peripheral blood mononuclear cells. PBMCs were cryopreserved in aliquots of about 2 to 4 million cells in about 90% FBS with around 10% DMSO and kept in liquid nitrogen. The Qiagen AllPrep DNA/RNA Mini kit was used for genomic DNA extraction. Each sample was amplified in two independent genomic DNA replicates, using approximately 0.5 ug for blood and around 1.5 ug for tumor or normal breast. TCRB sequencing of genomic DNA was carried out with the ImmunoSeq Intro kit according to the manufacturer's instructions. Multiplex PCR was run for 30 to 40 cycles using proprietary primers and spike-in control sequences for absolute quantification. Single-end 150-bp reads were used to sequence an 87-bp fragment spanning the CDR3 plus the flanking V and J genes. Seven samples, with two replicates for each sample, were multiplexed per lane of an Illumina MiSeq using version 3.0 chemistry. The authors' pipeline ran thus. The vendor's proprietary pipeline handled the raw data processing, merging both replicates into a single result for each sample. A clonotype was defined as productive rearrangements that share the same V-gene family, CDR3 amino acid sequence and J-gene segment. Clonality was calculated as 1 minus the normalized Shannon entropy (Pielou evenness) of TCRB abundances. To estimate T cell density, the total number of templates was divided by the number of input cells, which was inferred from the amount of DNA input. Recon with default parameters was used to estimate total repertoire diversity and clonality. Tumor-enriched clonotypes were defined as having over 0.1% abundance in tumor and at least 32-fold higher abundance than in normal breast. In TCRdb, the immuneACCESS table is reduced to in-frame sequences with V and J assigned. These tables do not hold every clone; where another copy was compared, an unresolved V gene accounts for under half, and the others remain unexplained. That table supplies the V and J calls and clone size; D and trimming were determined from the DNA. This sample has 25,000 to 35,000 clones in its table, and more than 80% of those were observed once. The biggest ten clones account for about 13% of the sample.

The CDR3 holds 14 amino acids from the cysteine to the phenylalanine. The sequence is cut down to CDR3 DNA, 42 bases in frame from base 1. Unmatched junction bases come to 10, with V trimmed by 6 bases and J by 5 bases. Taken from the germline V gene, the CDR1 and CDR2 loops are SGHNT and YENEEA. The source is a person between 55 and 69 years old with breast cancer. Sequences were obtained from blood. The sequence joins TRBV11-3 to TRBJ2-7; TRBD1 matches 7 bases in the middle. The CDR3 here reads CASRVQGISHEQYF. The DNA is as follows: TGTGCCAGCAGAGTACAGGGGATTAGCCACGAGCAGTACTTC.